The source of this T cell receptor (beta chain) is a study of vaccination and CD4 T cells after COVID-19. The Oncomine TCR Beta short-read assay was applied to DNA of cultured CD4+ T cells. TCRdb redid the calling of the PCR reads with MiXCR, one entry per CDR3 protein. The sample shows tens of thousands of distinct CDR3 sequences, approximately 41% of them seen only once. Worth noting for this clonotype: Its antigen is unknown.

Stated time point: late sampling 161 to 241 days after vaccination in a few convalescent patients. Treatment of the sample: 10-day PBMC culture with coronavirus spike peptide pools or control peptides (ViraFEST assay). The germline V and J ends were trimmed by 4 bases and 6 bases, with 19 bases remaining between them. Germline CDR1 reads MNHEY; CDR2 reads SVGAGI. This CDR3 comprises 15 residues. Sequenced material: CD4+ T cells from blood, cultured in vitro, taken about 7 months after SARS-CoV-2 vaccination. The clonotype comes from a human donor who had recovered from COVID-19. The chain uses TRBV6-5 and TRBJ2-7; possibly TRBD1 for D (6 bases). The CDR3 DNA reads TGTGCCAGCAGTTTATCCCGACAGGCGCGCGCCGAGCAGTACTTC. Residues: CASSLSRQARAEQYF.